The present TCR beta chain was sequenced within a study of OX40 agonist ivuxolimab in advanced cancers. Study-level points and caveats: Normalized T-cell clonal expansion was also low in some nonresponders.

The table lists this clone with a count of one. The antigen is not known. Method: immunoSEQ multiplex PCR; TCRdb's copy keeps in-frame clones and lacks some. The repertoire holds fewer than 90,000 clones, with about 91% as singletons. Sample: CD4+ or CD8+ T cells sorted from blood, taken in a trial of the OX40 agonist ivuxolimab. The clonotype was recovered from an adult with an advanced solid tumor such as melanoma, head and neck, liver or kidney cancer.

The CDR3 coding sequence is TGTGCCAGCAGTCTGGGGTGGACAACCAAAGCCAAAAACATTCAGTACTTC. Encoded protein: CASSLGWTTKAKNIQYF. The chain recombines TRBV28 with TRBJ2-4; D is perhaps TRBD1 (5 bases). The germline gives CDR1 MDHEN, CDR2 SYDVKM. V was cut by 5 bases and J by 0 bases, with 17 bases left in between. The CDR3 extends over 17 amino acids.